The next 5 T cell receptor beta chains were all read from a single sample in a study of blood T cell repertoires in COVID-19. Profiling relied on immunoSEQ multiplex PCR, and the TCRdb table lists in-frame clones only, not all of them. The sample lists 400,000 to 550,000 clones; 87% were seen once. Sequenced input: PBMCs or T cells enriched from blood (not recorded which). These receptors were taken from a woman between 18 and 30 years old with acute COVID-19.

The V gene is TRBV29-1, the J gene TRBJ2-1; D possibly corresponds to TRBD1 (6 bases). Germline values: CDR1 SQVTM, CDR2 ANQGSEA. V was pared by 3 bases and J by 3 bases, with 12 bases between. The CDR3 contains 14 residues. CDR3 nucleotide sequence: TGCAGCGTTGAGGACAGCGGTTACTACAATGAGCAGTTCTTC. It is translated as CSVEDSGYYNEQFF.

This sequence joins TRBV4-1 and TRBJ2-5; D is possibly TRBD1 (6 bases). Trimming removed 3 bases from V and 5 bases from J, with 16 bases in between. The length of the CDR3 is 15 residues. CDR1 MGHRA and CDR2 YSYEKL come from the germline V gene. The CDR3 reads CASSHDAGDRETQYF. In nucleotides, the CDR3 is TGCGCCAGCAGCCACGACGCAGGGGATAGGGAGACCCAGTACTTC.

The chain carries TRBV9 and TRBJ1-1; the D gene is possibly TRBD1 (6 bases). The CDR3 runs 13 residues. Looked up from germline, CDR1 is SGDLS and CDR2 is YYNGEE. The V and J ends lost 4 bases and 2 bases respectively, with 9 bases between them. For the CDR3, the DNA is TGTGCCAGCAGCCAGGACAGAAACACTGAAGCTTTCTTT. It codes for CASSQDRNTEAFF.

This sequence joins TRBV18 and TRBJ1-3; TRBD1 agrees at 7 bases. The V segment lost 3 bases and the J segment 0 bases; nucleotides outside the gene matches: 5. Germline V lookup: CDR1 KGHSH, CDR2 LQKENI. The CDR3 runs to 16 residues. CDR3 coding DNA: TGTGCCAGCTCACCGGGACAGAGTTTCTCTGGAAACACCATATATTTT. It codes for CASSPGQSFSGNTIYF.

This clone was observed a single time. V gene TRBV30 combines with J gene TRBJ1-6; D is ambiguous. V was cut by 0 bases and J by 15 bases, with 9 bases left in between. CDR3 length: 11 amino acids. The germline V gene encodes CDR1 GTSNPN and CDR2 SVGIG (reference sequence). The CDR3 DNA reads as TGTGCCTGGAGTGTAGCGGTAGGCCTCCACTTT. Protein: CAWSVAVGLHF.